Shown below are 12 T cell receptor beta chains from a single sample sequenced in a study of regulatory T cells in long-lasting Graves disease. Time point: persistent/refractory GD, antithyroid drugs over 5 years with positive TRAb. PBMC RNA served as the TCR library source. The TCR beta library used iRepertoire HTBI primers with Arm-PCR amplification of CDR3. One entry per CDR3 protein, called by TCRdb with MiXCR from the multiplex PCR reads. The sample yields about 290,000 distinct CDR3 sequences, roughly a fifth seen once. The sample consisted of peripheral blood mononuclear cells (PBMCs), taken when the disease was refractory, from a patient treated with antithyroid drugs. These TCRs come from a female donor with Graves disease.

The CDR3 sequence: CSAVAGLQYF. In nucleotides, the CDR3 is TGCAGTGCCGTAGCGGGACTTCAGTATTTT. The chain joins TRBV20-1 to TRBJ2-3; 8 bases match TRBD2. J was trimmed by 12 bases and V by 6 bases; bases with no gene match: 5. The CDR3 sequence is 10 residues long. CDR1 is DFQATT, CDR2 SNEGSKA, per germline (reference sequence).

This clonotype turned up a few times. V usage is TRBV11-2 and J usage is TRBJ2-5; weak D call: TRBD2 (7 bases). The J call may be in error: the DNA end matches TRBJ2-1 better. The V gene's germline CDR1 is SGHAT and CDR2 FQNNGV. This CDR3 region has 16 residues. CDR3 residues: CASSENTGRGSIEQFF. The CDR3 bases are TGTGCCAGCAGCGAAAATACAGGGAGGGGGTCGATTGAGCAGTTCTTC.

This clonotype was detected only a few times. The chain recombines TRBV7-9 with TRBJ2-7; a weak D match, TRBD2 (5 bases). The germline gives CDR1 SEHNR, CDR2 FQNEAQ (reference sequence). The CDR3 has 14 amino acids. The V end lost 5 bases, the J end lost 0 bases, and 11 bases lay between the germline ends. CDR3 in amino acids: CASSSRDYSYEQYF. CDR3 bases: TGTGCCAGCAGCAGCCGGGATTACTCCTACGAGCAGTACTTC.

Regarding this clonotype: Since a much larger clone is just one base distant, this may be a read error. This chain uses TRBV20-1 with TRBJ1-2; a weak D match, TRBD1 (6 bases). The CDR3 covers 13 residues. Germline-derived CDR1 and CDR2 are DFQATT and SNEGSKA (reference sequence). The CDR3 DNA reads TGCAGTGCTAGAGAGGGGGGCGACTATGGCTACGCCTTC. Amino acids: CSAREGGDYGYAF.

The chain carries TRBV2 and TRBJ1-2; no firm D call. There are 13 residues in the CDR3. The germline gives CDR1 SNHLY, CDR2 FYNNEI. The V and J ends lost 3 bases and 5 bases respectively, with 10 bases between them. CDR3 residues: CASSDVQLYGYTF. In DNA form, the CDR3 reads TGTGCCAGCAGTGATGTACAGTTATATGGCTACACCTTC. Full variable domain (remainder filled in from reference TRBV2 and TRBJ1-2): EPEVTQTPSHQVTQMGQEVILRCVPISNHLYFYWYRQILGQKVEFLVSFYNNEISEKSEIFDDQFSVERPDGSNFTLKIRSTKLEDSAMYFCASSDVQLYGYTFGSGTRLTVV.

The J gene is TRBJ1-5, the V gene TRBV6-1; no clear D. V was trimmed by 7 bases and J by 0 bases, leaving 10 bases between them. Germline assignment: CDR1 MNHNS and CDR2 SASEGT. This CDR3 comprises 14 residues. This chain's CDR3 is CASKIKNSNQPQHF. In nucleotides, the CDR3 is TGTGCCAGCAAGATAAAAAATAGCAATCAGCCCCAGCATTTT.

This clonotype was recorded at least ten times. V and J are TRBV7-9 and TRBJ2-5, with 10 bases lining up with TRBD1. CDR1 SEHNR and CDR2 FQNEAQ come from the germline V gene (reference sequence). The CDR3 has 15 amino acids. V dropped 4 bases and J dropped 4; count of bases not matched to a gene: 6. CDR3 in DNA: TGTGCCAGCAGCTCCTTGACAGGGGGCGCAGAGACCCAGTACTTC. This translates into CASSSLTGGAETQYF. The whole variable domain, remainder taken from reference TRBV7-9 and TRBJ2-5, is DTGVSQNPRHKITKRGQNVTFRCDPISEHNRLYWYRQTLGQGPEFLTYFQNEAQLEKSRLLSDRFSAERPKGSFSTLEIQRTEQGDSAMYLCASSSLTGGAETQYFGPGTRLLVL.

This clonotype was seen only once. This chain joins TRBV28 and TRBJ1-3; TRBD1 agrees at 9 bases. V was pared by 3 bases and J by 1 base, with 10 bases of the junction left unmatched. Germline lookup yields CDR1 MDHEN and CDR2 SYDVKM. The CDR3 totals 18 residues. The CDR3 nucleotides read TGTGCCAGCAGTTTCTCACAGACAGGGGGGTCGTCTGGAAACACCATATATTTT. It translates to CASSFSQTGGSSGNTIYF.

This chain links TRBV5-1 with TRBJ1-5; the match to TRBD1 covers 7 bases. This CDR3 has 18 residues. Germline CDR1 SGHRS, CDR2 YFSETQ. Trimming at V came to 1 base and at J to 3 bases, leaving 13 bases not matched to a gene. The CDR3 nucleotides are TGCGCCAGCAGCTTGACTCCGCTACAGACAGGGCCCAATCAGCCCCAGCATTTT. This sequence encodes CASSLTPLQTGPNQPQHF.

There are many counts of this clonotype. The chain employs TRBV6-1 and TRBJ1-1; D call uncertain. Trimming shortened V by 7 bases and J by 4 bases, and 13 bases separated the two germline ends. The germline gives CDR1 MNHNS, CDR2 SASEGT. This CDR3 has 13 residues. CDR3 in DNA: TGTGCCAGCACCGGAGGTCTGGCCACTGAAGCTTTCTTT. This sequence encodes CASTGGLATEAFF.

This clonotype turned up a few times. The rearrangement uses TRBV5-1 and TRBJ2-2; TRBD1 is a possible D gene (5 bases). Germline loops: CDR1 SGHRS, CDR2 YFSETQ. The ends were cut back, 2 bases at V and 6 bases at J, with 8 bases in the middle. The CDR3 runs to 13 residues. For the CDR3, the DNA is TGCGCCAGCAGCTTACAGGTGGCCGGGGAGCTGTTTTTT. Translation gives CASSLQVAGELFF.

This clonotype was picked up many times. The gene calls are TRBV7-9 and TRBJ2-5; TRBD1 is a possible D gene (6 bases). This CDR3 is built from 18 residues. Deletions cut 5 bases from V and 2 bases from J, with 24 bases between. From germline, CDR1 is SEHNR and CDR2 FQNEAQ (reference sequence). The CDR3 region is CASSPRGKGSSDQETQYF. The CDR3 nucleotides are TGTGCCAGCAGCCCCAGGGGTAAGGGGTCCTCAGATCAAGAGACCCAGTACTTC.